A few counts support the clone carrying this T cell receptor beta chain. Original analysis: Cell counts per sample came from amplifying reference gene primers. Only in-frame clones appear in the TCRdb table, and some are missing; sequencing was by immunoSEQ multiplex PCR. From that table come the V and J calls and clone size; the DNA was used to work out D and trimming. The sample includes about 140,000 clones, around three quarters of them seen just once. Trimming left V 3 bases short and J 8 bases short, with 10 bases between. In germline, CDR1 is LGHNA, CDR2 YNFKEQ. The CDR3 has 12 amino acids. The sample belongs to a study of blood T cell repertoires in COVID-19. Study overall: Donors in the United States, Italy and Spain gave samples during acute or convalescent COVID-19. Sources were T cells, B-cell-depleted T cells, or PBMCs; the material itself was cDNA or gDNA.

This receptor was taken from a man in his fifties or sixties with acute or convalescent COVID-19. The chain uses TRBV4-2 and TRBJ1-2; D is unclear. The source material was peripheral blood. The CDR3 spells CASSQPLEGYTF. The CDR3 DNA follows: TGTGCCAGCAGCCAGCCCCTGGAGGGCTACACCTTC.